The clone carrying this T cell receptor (beta chain) occurred a few times. One entry per CDR3 protein, called by TCRdb with MiXCR from the RT-PCR reads. The table has about 540,000 distinct CDR3 sequences, approximately 20% seen once. These data belong to a study of response to subunit inactivated influenza vaccine. This CDR3 region has 14 residues. J gave up 3 bases and V 7 bases, and 11 bases lay outside the gene matches. Looked up from germline, CDR1 is SQVTM and CDR2 is ANQGSEA. The same sample was also used in a study of T cells expressing NK-cell markers. Per that paper: In generating TCR beta cDNA, 5'RACE template switching with UMIs was used. A few donors likewise had their CD3+CD56-NKG2C+ fraction led by these clonotypes.

The chain has TRBV29-1 and TRBJ2-5; 7 positions match TRBD1. Specimen: CD4+ T cells sorted from PBMCs, collected 11 to 12 days after vaccination. The source of this sequence is a man aged 50 or older who received an inactivated influenza vaccine. The CDR3 nucleotides are TGCAGCGGCCAAAACAGACAGGGTAAAGAGACCCAGTACTTC. Amino acid sequence: CSGQNRQGKETQYF.